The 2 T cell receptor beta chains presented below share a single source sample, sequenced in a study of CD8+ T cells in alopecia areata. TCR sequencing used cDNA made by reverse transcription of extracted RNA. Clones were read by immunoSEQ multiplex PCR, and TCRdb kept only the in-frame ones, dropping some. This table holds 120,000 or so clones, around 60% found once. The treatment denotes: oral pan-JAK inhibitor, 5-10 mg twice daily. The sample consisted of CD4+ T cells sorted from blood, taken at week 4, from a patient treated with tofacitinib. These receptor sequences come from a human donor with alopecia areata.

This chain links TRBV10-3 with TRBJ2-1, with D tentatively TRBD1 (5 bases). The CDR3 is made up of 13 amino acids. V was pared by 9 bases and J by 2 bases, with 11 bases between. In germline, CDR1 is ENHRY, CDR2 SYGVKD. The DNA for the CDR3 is TGTGCCATTCAAGCAGGGACCTACAATGAGCAGTTCTTC. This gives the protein CAIQAGTYNEQFF.

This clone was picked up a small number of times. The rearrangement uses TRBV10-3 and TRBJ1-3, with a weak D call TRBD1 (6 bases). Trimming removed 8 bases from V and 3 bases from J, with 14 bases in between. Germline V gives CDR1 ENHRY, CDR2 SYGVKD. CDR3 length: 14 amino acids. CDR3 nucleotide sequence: TGTGCCATCCGATCAGGGGACTTTGGAAACACCATATATTTT. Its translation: CAIRSGDFGNTIYF.